Listed below are T cell receptor beta chains from one sample, sequenced in a study of radiation and T cells in renal cell carcinoma. Produced via immunoSEQ multiplex PCR; TCRdb's table is partial and in-frame only. The sample holds under 200,000 clones, roughly 90% seen once. The starting material was blood, obtained from a patient whose treatment included radiotherapy and nephrectomy. The receptors shown here come from a woman aged 50 to 65 with renal cell carcinoma. CDR3s include the opening cysteine and the closing phenylalanine or tryptophan. Fields, in order: clone size, D gene, V gene, CDR3 protein. A D gene is named only where the DNA matches it firmly. Expanded clones are given a class, and other clones once, few, many or no size at all.

once,TRBD1,TRBV7-9,CASILSGTDYGYTF
.,TRBD1,TRBV4-1,CASSLQGDTGELFF
.,.,TRBV29-1,CSVEGEEAFF
.,TRBD1,TRBV10-3,CAISGWGQGTLMNTEAFF
.,.,TRBV6-1,CASSEISNQPQHF
.,.,TRBV6-5,CASSDGGTKNYGYTF
few,.,TRBV7-9,CASSFQGNQPQHF
.,.,TRBV11-3,CASSHSRLADTQYF
.,TRBD1,TRBV27,CASSRRFQTGQGSTGELFF
.,.,TRBV6-6,CASSYALDGGYTF
.,TRBD1,TRBV7-6,CASSLQGAREKLFF
.,.,TRBV6-1,CASSPTDVSGNTIYF
.,.,TRBV11-3,CASSLGTDNNSPLHF
.,.,TRBV7-7,CASSLWGGETQYF
.,TRBD1,TRBV7-9,CASSFMGTGTYEQYF
.,TRBD2,TRBV2,CASRQLAGGPDTQYF
.,.,TRBV19,CASRQAPGNTIYF
.,.,TRBV6-5,CATLGGEANYGYTF
.,TRBD1,TRBV6-5,CASSWVRRDRPYEQYF
once,TRBD2,TRBV5-1,CASSRAPGLETDTQYF
.,.,TRBV19,CASAPMVTDTQYF
.,TRBD1,TRBV19,CASADRADEKLFF
.,.,TRBV5-5,CASSPSGVEAFF
.,TRBD1,TRBV29-1,CSVPGTGGWYGTEAFF
.,TRBD1,TRBV11-1,CASSTPGQSYEQYF
.,.,TRBV5-5,CASSLAGGYNYGYTF
few,.,TRBV11-3,CASSGDQGTEAFF
.,.,TRBV15,CATSWNTEAFF
.,TRBD2,TRBV6-5,CASSTGTTGTGELFF
.,.,TRBV5-1,CASSLVGGSTDTQYF
.,.,TRBV2,CASSPGDSNTEAFF
.,.,TRBV4-1,CASSQDLAYAGELFF
.,.,TRBV28,CASSEDRANEKLFF
.,.,TRBV11-3,CASSPTPGDGANVLTF
.,TRBD1,TRBV2,CASQGDRATDTQYF
.,.,TRBV7-4,CASSDPTVSSYEQYF
.,TRBD1,TRBV15,CATSSPGKRGQGLDTQYF
.,.,TRBV20-1,CSGQRYGYTF
.,.,TRBV2,CASSEGNYGYTF
.,.,TRBV21-1,CASSSCPGPRSSYEQYF
.,.,TRBV5-4,CASSSGTHFNQPQHF
.,.,TRBV7-9,CASSLEGRADTQYF
many,.,TRBV7-9,CASSLVTEEQFF
once,TRBD1,TRBV6-1,CASTAGQGGNEQYF
.,TRBD1,TRBV18,CASSDRGTLQETQYF
.,TRBD1,TRBV7-3,CASSLTGASGNTIYF
.,TRBD1,TRBV5-4,CASSPGQRYYEQYF
.,.,TRBV7-8,CASSFPSGKIYNEQFF
.,TRBD2,TRBV7-9,CASSRGTTVPDTQYF
.,.,TRBV10-2,CASSEKGIYGYTF
.,TRBD1,TRBV5-5,CASSGTGVFTGELFF
.,.,TRBV4-1,CASSQAVPASSYNSPLHF
.,.,TRBV2,CASSLPRSYNSPLHF
.,TRBD1,TRBV7-9,CASSRTGRVSEAFF
.,TRBD2,TRBV7-2,CASSMGLAGGNKFF
.,.,TRBV5-4,CASSFIKRGLGQPQHF
.,.,TRBV19,CASSILATNYGYTF
.,.,TRBV7-7,CASSPGRGSPLHF